This is a list of T cell receptor beta chains from one sample in a study of T cells in Graves' hyperthyroidism and ophthalmopathy. TCRdb reanalysed the multiplex PCR reads using MiXCR and keeps one entry per CDR3 protein. The sample yields 700,000 to 950,000 distinct CDR3 sequences, about a third seen once. Sequencing was performed on blood. These receptors were obtained from a middle-aged woman with Graves' hyperthyroidism. CDR3s include the opening cysteine and the closing phenylalanine or tryptophan. A D gene is named only where the DNA matches it firmly. Size is omitted from some rows. Given values are once, few, many or a class for expanded clones.

j_call,clone_size,d_call,v_call,cdr3_nt,cdr3_aa
TRBJ2-7,many,TRBD1,TRBV11-2,TGTGCCAGCAGCTTCGGACAGGGTGCCGTCGACGAGCAGTACTTC,CASSFGQGAVDEQYF
TRBJ2-5,many,-,TRBV29-1,TGCAGCGTTGAGGGGGGCAGGGGAGCGGAGACCCAGTACTTC,CSVEGGRGAETQYF
TRBJ1-6,-,TRBD1,TRBV7-9,TGTGCCAGCAGTGCCTTCCAGGGACAGGGCCTTTCACCCCTCCACTTT,CASSAFQGQGLSPLHF
TRBJ1-1,many,-,TRBV29-1,TGCAGCGTTGACACGAACACTGAAGCTTTCTTT,CSVDTNTEAFF
TRBJ1-1,few,TRBD1,TRBV5-1,TGCGCCAGCAGCTGGGGACAGGGGGCCACTGAAGCTTTCTTT,CASSWGQGATEAFF
TRBJ1-1,few,-,TRBV7-6,TGTGCCAGCAGTGAAGACAGGAAAGCTTTCTTT,CASSEDRKAFF
TRBJ2-7,many,-,TRBV30,TGTGCCTGGAGTACCTCGTACGAGCAGTACTTC,CAWSTSYEQYF
TRBJ1-2,-,-,TRBV29-1,TGCAGCGTAGGACCGAGAGGCTACACCTTC,CSVGPRGYTF
TRBJ1-5,-,TRBD1,TRBV20-1,TGCAGTGCTAGACGATCTGTACAGGGGTGTCAGCCCCAGCATTTT,CSARRSVQGCQPQHF
TRBJ1-4,-,-,TRBV5-1,TGCGCCAGCAGCCCGGGAGGGAGGGCTGAAAAACTGTTTTTT,CASSPGGRAEKLFF
TRBJ2-5,many,-,TRBV12-3/TRBV12-4,TGTGCCAGCCTGGGTACCTTCTTGGGGACCCAGTACTTC,CASLGTFLGTQYF
TRBJ1-5,-,-,TRBV24-1,TGTGCCACCAGTGATTCTTGGAATCAGCCCCAGCATTTT,CATSDSWNQPQHF
TRBJ2-2,many,-,TRBV5-1,TGTGCCAGCAGCTCAAACACCGGGGAGCTGTTTTTT,CASSSNTGELFF
TRBJ2-7,few,TRBD1,TRBV5-1,TGCGCCAGCAGCTCCCGGGACAGGGAGTCCTACGAGCAGTACTTC,CASSSRDRESYEQYF
TRBJ1-1,-,-,TRBV20-1,TGCAGTGCTAGTCTCCGGCCCGGGGGGGACACTGAAGCTTTCTTT,CSASLRPGGDTEAFF
TRBJ1-2,many,-,TRBV24-1,TGTGCCACCAGTGATTTCAGTAGTAGCTATGGCTACACCTTC,CATSDFSSSYGYTF
TRBJ1-3,-,TRBD1,TRBV19,TGTGCCAATAGTGCCCCACAGGGGGTTAACACCATATATTTT,CANSAPQGVNTIYF
TRBJ1-4,-,-,TRBV7-9,TGTGCCAGCAGCGAGACCGAAAAACTGTTTTTT,CASSETEKLFF
TRBJ1-1,-,-,TRBV20-1,TGCAGTGCCAAGGACGGTGGTAACAGGGAAGCTTTCTTT,CSAKDGGNREAFF
TRBJ2-7,many,-,TRBV20-1,TGCAGTGCGATGACGGGGGAAGGGTTCGAGCAGTACTTC,CSAMTGEGFEQYF
TRBJ2-6,once,-,TRBV7-9,TGTGCCAGCAGCCAAGGCCATGGGGAGGACCTGACTTTC,CASSQGHGEDLTF
TRBJ2-6,-,-,TRBV10-3,TGTGCCAGCAGTTTACCCCTTACCCCCGGAACTGGGGCCAACGTCCTGACTTTC,CASSLPLTPGTGANVLTF
TRBJ2-7,once,TRBD1,TRBV10-3,TGTGCCATCAGTGCGACAGGGGCGGGGGAGCAGTACTTC,CAISATGAGEQYF
TRBJ2-4,-,-,TRBV5-1,TGCGCCAGCAGCTTGGGCAGCGGCGGGTACATTCAGTACTTC,CASSLGSGGYIQYF
TRBJ1-5,-,TRBD1,TRBV5-6,TGTGCCAGCGGGGCCCGGGACAGGGCGCAGCCCCAGCATTTT,CASGARDRAQPQHF
TRBJ1-4,many,-,TRBV12-3/TRBV12-4,TGTGCCAGCAGCCCTCCTCCAACTAATGAAAAACTGTTTTTT,CASSPPPTNEKLFF
TRBJ2-2,once,TRBD2,TRBV24-1,TGTGCCACCGCTGAGAGCGGGAGGGTGAACACCGGGGAGCTGTTTTTT,CATAESGRVNTGELFF